This record concerns one T cell receptor (beta chain) sequence. Its antigen is undetermined. V was cut by 0 bases and J by 0 bases, with 16 bases left in between. Germline V gene data show CDR1 as SGHRS and CDR2 as YFSETQ. The CDR3 is 18 amino acids. Original processing methods: There were no quality scores in the junction-only immunoSEQ sequences, so filtering differed. The data were produced by immunoSEQ multiplex PCR, yet TCRdb's version contains in-frame clones alone and is incomplete. V and J calls and clone size follow that table, whereas D and trimming were derived from the DNA. The sample lists about 710,000 clones, 72% seen once, with 1.8% in the top ten. These data are taken from a study of shared clonotypes between healthy human individuals. Study details: CD8 memory received one plate per donor, CD8 naive two, CD4 memory three and CD4 naive three.

General study results and limits: Naive subsets usually exceeded memory subsets in estimated richness. Some naive CD4 clonotypes, roughly 5%, turned up in common across a handful of donors.

The sample comprised memory CD4+ T cells sorted from blood. Subset reported: CD45RA-negative fraction. The TCR originated in a woman aged 25 to 39 in good health. The rearrangement links TRBV5-1 to TRBJ2-1; tentative D call: TRBD2 (5 bases). CDR3 DNA: TGCGCCAGCAGCTTGGGGTTCCGTAGCGCCACCTCCTACAATGAGCAGTTCTTC. It yields the protein CASSLGFRSATSYNEQFF.